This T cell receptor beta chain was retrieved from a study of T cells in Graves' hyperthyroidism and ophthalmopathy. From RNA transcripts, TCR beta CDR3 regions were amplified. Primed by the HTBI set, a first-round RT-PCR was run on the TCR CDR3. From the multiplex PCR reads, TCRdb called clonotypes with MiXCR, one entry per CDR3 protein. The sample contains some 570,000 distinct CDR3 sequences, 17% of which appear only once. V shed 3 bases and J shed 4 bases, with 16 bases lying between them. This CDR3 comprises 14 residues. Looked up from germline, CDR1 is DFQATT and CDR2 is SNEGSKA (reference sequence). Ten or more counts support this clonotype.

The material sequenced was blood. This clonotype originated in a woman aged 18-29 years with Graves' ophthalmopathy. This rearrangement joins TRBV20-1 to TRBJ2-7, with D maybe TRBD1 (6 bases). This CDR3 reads CSARSPGEGYEQYF. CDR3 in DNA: TGCAGTGCTAGGTCGCCAGGGGAAGGATACGAGCAGTACTTC.